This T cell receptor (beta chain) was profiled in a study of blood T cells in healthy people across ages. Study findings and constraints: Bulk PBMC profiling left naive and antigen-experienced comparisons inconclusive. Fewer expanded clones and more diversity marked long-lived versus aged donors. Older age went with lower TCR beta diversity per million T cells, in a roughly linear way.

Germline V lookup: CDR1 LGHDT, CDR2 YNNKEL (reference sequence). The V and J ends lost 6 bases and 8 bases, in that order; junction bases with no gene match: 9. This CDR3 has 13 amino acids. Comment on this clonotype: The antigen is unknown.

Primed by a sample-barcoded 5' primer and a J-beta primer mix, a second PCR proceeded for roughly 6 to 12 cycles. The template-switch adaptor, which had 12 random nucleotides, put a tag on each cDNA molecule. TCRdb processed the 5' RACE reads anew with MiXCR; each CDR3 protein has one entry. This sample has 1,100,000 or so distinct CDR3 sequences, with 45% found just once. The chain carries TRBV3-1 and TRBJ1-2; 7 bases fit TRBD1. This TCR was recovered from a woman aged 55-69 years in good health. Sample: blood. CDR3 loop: CASSPRDRDGYTF. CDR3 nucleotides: TGTGCCAGCAGTCCCCGAGACAGGGACGGCTACACCTTC. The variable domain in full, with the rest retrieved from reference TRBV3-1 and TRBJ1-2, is DTAVSQTPKYLVTQMGNDKSIKCEQNLGHDTMYWYKQDSKKFLKIMFSYNNKELIINETVPNRFSPKSPDKAHLNLHINSLELGDSAVYFCASSPRDRDGYTFGSGTRLTVV.